Shown below are 32 T cell receptor beta chains from a single sample sequenced in a study of metastatic and nonmetastatic thyroid tumors. Each patient came to thyroid surgery without any prior treatment (of any kind). With MiXCR, TCRdb called clones anew from the PCR reads. The profile shows 30,000 to 40,000 clones, approximately 15% of them singletons. The material sequenced was blood. The source of these receptors is a male donor with papillary thyroid cancer or a benign thyroid nodule (not recorded which). Some clones in this sample may be carry-over from other donors' samples.

Turning to this clone: As the CDR3 is not closed by the conserved phenylalanine or tryptophan, this likely results from a read error. This chain links TRBV20-1 with TRBJ2-3; 7 bases match TRBD2. This CDR3 spans 15 amino acids. Germline CDR1 is DFQATT and CDR2 is SNEGSKA (reference sequence). After removal of 6 bases from V and 5 bases from J, the junction contained 14 bases not matched to a gene. The CDR3 DNA sequence: TGCAGTGCCACCGGGCGGGAGTCGACCTTAGATACGCAGTATTTA. The encoded protein is CSATGRESTLDTQYL.

The V and J genes are TRBV28 and TRBJ1-6; no clear D gene. V was pared by 2 bases and J by 7 bases, with 12 bases between. This CDR3 comprises 15 residues. Germline V CDR1 and CDR2: MDHEN, SYDVKM. In DNA form, the CDR3 reads TGTGCCAGCAGTTTACGTCTTGTTCGGAATTCACCCCTCCACTTT. It yields the protein CASSLRLVRNSPLHF. Full variable domain (missing parts from reference TRBV28 and TRBJ1-6): DVKVTQSSRYLVKRTGEKVFLECVQDMDHENMFWYRQDPGLGLRLIYFSYDVKMKEKGDIPEGYSVSREKKERFSLILESASTNQTSMYLCASSLRLVRNSPLHFGNGTRLTVT.

This clone was recorded at least ten times. The rearrangement uses TRBV24-1 and TRBJ2-7; D gene ambiguous. The V end was cut by 4 bases, the J end by 0 bases, with 3 bases between. The CDR3 is 12 amino acids. CDR1 and CDR2 from the germline V gene are KGHDR and SFDVKD. The CDR3 sequence is CATSDSSYEQYF. The CDR3 DNA reads as TGTGCCACCAGTGACAGCTCCTACGAGCAGTACTTC.

Concerning this clone: Just one base apart from a much larger clone, this may be a read error. CDR3 protein: CASSLQVSESPLQF. In DNA, the CDR3 is TGTGCCAGCAGCTTACAGGTTTCGGAATCACCCCTCCAATTT. The chain uses TRBV5-6 and TRBJ1-6, with a possible D match to TRBD1 (5 bases). This CDR3 comprises 14 residues. Germline V gene sequence: CDR1 SGHDT, CDR2 YYEEEE.

This clone has a single count. The V and J genes are TRBV5-1 and TRBJ1-1; D not resolved. The CDR3 consists of 13 residues. Germline values: CDR1 SGHRS, CDR2 YFSETQ. Trimming removed 2 bases from V and 1 base from J, with 6 bases in between. CDR3 sequence reads: CASSFRGNTEAFF. The CDR3 coding sequence is TGCGCCAGCAGCTTTCGGGGGAACACTGAAGCTTTCTTT.

This clone is termed medium-sized. This sequence joins TRBV2 and TRBJ2-7; maybe TRBD1 (6 bases). CDR3 length: 15 amino acids. Germline assignment: CDR1 SNHLY and CDR2 FYNNEI. V lost 5 bases to trimming and J lost 2 bases, with 16 bases between them. CDR3 coding DNA: TGTGCCAGCAGTAGTGAGGGGGACGGAGCCTACGAGCAGTACTTC. Residues: CASSSEGDGAYEQYF.

This clone was detected many times. The V call is TRBV3-1, the J call TRBJ1-1, with D perhaps matching TRBD1 (5 bases). The CDR3 runs 13 residues. V lost 3 bases and J 1 base, leaving 6 bases between the germline ends. CDR1 LGHDT and CDR2 YNNKEL come from the germline V gene (reference sequence). CDR3 amino acids: CASSHQGNTEAFF. Here the CDR3 DNA reads TGTGCCAGCAGCCATCAGGGGAACACTGAAGCTTTCTTT. The whole variable domain, filled in from reference TRBV3-1 and TRBJ1-1, reads DTAVSQTPKYLVTQMGNDKSIKCEQNLGHDTMYWYKQDSKKFLKIMFSYNNKELIINETVPNRFSPKSPDKAHLNLHINSLELGDSAVYFCASSHQGNTEAFFGQGTRLTVV.

This clone was counted many times. The chain combines TRBV20-1 with TRBJ1-2; weak D call: TRBD1 (5 bases). V dropped 6 bases and J dropped 4 bases, with 21 bases sitting between them. This CDR3 comprises 15 residues. Germline loops: CDR1 DFQATT, CDR2 SNEGSKA (reference sequence). The CDR3 bases are TGCAGTGCCCCTCATGGGAGGGGCTCGGTCTATGGCTACACCTTC. Encoded protein: CSAPHGRGSVYGYTF.

This chain connects TRBV7-8 to TRBJ2-1; TRBD2 is a possible D gene (6 bases). CDR1 and CDR2 from the germline V gene are SGHVS and FQNEAQ. The CDR3 is made up of 13 amino acids. Between the trimmed V and J ends, which lost 5 bases and 10 bases, there was a span of 15 bases. As DNA, the CDR3 is TGTGCCAGCAGCGCGGGATCCTCGGGGGAGCAGTTCTTC. Translated: CASSAGSSGEQFF.

On this clone: Sequence at one end of the junction differs from germline and may be a read error. The V call is TRBV4-1, the J call TRBJ2-1; tentative D call: TRBD2 (6 bases). The germline gives CDR1 MGHRA, CDR2 YSYEKL. CDR3 size: 15 residues. The CDR3 region has the DNA TGCGCCAGCAGACGGACTACCACGGTCAACAATGAGCAGTTATTC. Amino acid sequence: CASRRTTTVNNEQLF.

The rearrangement joins TRBV11-3 to TRBJ2-3, with D uncertain. V was clipped by 3 bases and J by 2 bases, with 9 bases between them. The CDR3 has 14 residues. Per the germline V gene, CDR1 is SGHNT and CDR2 is YENEEA. The CDR3 reads CASSLSGVTDTQYF. In DNA form, the CDR3 reads TGTGCCAGCAGCTTGAGTGGGGTCACAGATACGCAGTATTTT.

This clone was counted ten times or more. The chain recombines TRBV15 with TRBJ2-3; TRBD2 might be the D (5 bases). Germline loops: CDR1 LNHNV, CDR2 YYDKDF (reference sequence). The ends were cut back, 5 bases at V and 3 bases at J, with 15 bases in the middle. CDR3 length: 15 residues. The CDR3 bases are TGTGCCACCAGCCCCGCACTAGGCAGTACAGATACGCAGTATTTT. It translates to CATSPALGSTDTQYF.

With respect to this clone: One end of the junction varies from germline; a read error may be responsible. The CDR3 coding sequence is TGTGCCAGTAGCTTAGCGCTAAGGGCTAGCGACAATGAGCAGTTCTTC. Translated, it gives CASSLALRASDNEQFF. The chain is built from TRBV11-1 and TRBJ2-1; tentative D call: TRBD2 (6 bases). CDR3 length: 16 residues. Germline lookup yields CDR1 SGHAT and CDR2 FQDESV (reference sequence).

This clone was seen once. V is TRBV20-1 and J is TRBJ2-5, with TRBD2 identical over 12 bases. The germline V gene has CDR1 DFQATT and CDR2 SNEGSKA (reference sequence). The CDR3 sequence is 21 residues long. The V and J ends lost 0 bases and 3 bases, in that order; junction bases with no gene match: 20. CDR3 region: CSARDQYGRASGRGLEETQYF. CDR3 coding DNA: TGCAGTGCTAGAGATCAGTACGGGCGGGCTAGCGGGAGGGGACTGGAAGAGACCCAGTACTTC.

There are many counts of this clone. The chain carries TRBV10-1 and TRBJ2-3; a weak D match, TRBD1 (6 bases). CDR1 is WNHNN, CDR2 SYGVQD, per germline (reference sequence). The V gene lost 3 bases and the J gene lost 2 bases, with 12 bases spanning the gap. CDR3 length: 15 residues. CDR3 loop: CASSEVGDITDTQYF. In DNA, the CDR3 is TGCGCCAGCAGTGAAGTAGGGGACATCACAGATACGCAGTATTTT.

CDR3: CASSLTWASGELFF. CDR3 in DNA: TGCGCCAGCAGCTTGACTTGGGCATCCGGGGAGCTGTTTTTT. This chain connects TRBV5-1 to TRBJ2-2; D is ambiguous. From germline, CDR1 is SGHRS and CDR2 YFSETQ. The length of the CDR3 is 14 residues. V dropped 1 base and J dropped 6 bases, with 10 bases sitting between them. Based on the CDR3 plus reference TRBV5-1 and TRBJ2-2, the full variable domain is KAGVTQTPRYLIKTRGQQVTLSCSPISGHRSVSWYQQTPGQGLQFLFEYFSETQRNKGNFPGRFSGRQFSNSRSEMNVSTLELGDSALYLCASSLTWASGELFFGEGSRLTVL.

This clone has a count of ten or more. The CDR3 reads CASRRQGRSSYEQYF. CDR3 nucleotide sequence: TGTGCCAGCAGAAGACAGGGGAGAAGCTCCTACGAGCAGTACTTC. The genes are TRBV6-1 and TRBJ2-7; 8 bases line up with TRBD1. V shed 6 bases, J shed 0 bases, and the junction held 7 bases outside the gene matches. The CDR3 spans 15 residues. Germline CDR1 is MNHNS and CDR2 is SASEGT.

This clone was seen many times. The chain employs TRBV28 and TRBJ2-7, with D unclear. The CDR3 contains 11 residues. Germline V gene data show CDR1 as MDHEN and CDR2 as SYDVKM. Trimming shortened V by 6 bases and J by 4 bases, and 7 bases separated the two germline ends. Here the CDR3 DNA reads TGTGCCAGCAGCCCCCTTTACGAGCAGTACTTC. Translating it yields CASSPLYEQYF.

This clone was detected many times. The V gene is TRBV5-1, the J gene TRBJ2-6; 7 nucleotides line up with TRBD1. The CDR3 totals 16 residues. Per the germline V gene, CDR1 is SGHRS and CDR2 is YFSETQ. V gave up 0 bases and J gave up 4 bases; unmatched junction bases: 4. The CDR3 DNA reads TGCGCCAGCAGCTTGGAAGGGGGCGAGGGGGCCAACGTCCTGACTTTC. This gives the protein CASSLEGGEGANVLTF. The whole variable domain, filled in from reference TRBV5-1 and TRBJ2-6, reads KAGVTQTPRYLIKTRGQQVTLSCSPISGHRSVSWYQQTPGQGLQFLFEYFSETQRNKGNFPGRFSGRQFSNSRSEMNVSTLELGDSALYLCASSLEGGEGANVLTFGAGSRLTVL.

This clone was detected many times. V and J are TRBV25-1 and TRBJ1-1; no clear D. The germline V gene has CDR1 MGHDK and CDR2 SYGVNS. The CDR3 is 12 residues long. V gave up 6 bases and J gave up 8 bases, with 13 bases separating them. The CDR3: CASRYSRGEAFF. CDR3 sequence (DNA): TGTGCCAGCAGGTACAGCCGCGGCGAAGCTTTCTTT.

This clone was counted many times. The CDR3 reads CASSDNRVGSNQPQHF. DNA for the CDR3: TGTGCCAGCAGCGACAACAGGGTTGGAAGCAATCAGCCCCAGCATTTT. This rearrangement joins TRBV2 to TRBJ1-5, with D perhaps matching TRBD1 (6 bases). The CDR3 is made up of 16 amino acids. V dropped 6 bases and J dropped 1 base, with 16 bases sitting between them. CDR1 is SNHLY and CDR2 is FYNNEI in the germline V gene. Full variable domain (outside the CDR3, taken from reference TRBV2 and TRBJ1-5): EPEVTQTPSHQVTQMGQEVILRCVPISNHLYFYWYRQILGQKVEFLVSFYNNEISEKSEIFDDQFSVERPDGSNFTLKIRSTKLEDSAMYFCASSDNRVGSNQPQHFGDGTRLSIL.

Many counts were recorded for this clone. The chain is built from TRBV5-5 and TRBJ1-1; TRBD1 matches at 9 bases. This CDR3 is built from 13 residues. V shed 2 bases and J 6 bases; nucleotides not matched to a gene: 2. The germline CDR1 and CDR2 sequences are SGHKS and YYEKEE (reference sequence). This CDR3 reads CASSLQGAPEAFF. CDR3 coding DNA: TGTGCCAGCAGCTTACAGGGGGCCCCTGAAGCTTTCTTT.

This clone was observed many times. The CDR3 coding sequence is TGCAGTGCCACCCCTAGGGATGGGGCTGATGGCTACACCTTC. This encodes CSATPRDGADGYTF. The rearrangement joins TRBV20-1 to TRBJ1-2; D might be TRBD1 (5 bases). The CDR3 contains 14 residues. The germline V and J ends were trimmed by 6 bases and 6 bases, with 20 bases remaining between them. From germline, CDR1 is DFQATT and CDR2 SNEGSKA (reference sequence).

This clone was detected many times. V usage is TRBV19 and J usage is TRBJ2-3; D assignment may be TRBD1 or TRBD2 (6 bases each). CDR1 and CDR2 from the germline V gene are LNHDA and SQIVND (reference sequence). The ends were cut back, 6 bases at V and 5 bases at J, with 12 bases in the middle. The CDR3 loop spans 13 amino acids. The CDR3 DNA sequence: TGTGCCAGTAGGCCCGGGGGCGGAGATACGCAGTATTTT. Protein sequence: CASRPGGGDTQYF. Using reference TRBV19 and TRBJ2-3 for the parts outside the CDR3, the full variable domain is DGGITQSPKYLFRKEGQNVTLSCEQNLNHDAMYWYRQDPGQGLRLIYYSQIVNDFQKGDIAEGYSVSREKKESFPLTVTSAQKNPTAFYLCASRPGGGDTQYFGPGTRLTVL.

This clone was seen many times. The gene calls are TRBV3-1 and TRBJ2-3; the match to TRBD2 covers 13 bases. The CDR3 spans 18 residues. Germline lookup yields CDR1 LGHDT and CDR2 YNNKEL (reference sequence). Trimming removed 7 bases from V and 2 bases from J; junction bases left unmatched: 12. The CDR3 sequence is CASTPRLGTSGDTDTQYF. The CDR3 bases are TGTGCCAGCACCCCCCGGTTAGGGACTAGCGGGGACACAGATACGCAGTATTTT.

This clone has a count of ten or more. This chain connects TRBV7-2 to TRBJ2-3; D might be TRBD1 or TRBD2, each matching 5 bases. Trimming removed 5 bases at V and 4 bases at J, with 13 bases between. This CDR3 comprises 14 residues. Looked up from germline, CDR1 is SGHTA and CDR2 is FQGNSA. This chain's CDR3 is CASSTGRVPDTQYF. The DNA for the CDR3 is TGTGCCAGCAGCACGGGACGGGTCCCAGATACGCAGTATTTT.

This clone was observed a handful of times. V is TRBV6-1 and J is TRBJ2-2; D is possibly TRBD1 (5 bases). This CDR3 is 13 amino acids long. The V end lost 10 bases, the J end lost 9 bases, and 18 bases lay between the germline ends. Looked up from germline, CDR1 is MNHNS and CDR2 is SASEGT. The CDR3 region is CATLKGYGWELFF. DNA for the CDR3: TGTGCCACTCTCAAGGGGTACGGCTGGGAGCTGTTTTTT.

This clone was observed many times. This sample also contains other DNA sequences that code for the same CDR3. In DNA, the CDR3 is TGCGCCAGCAGCTTGGAGCCACAGGGGAATGAAAAACTGTTTTTT. Translated: CASSLEPQGNEKLFF. V gene TRBV5-1 combines with J gene TRBJ1-4; 7 positions match TRBD1. Germline V gene lookup returns CDR1 SGHRS and CDR2 YFSETQ. With V trimmed by 0 bases and J by 5 bases, 4 bases remained unmatched. The CDR3 has 15 amino acids.

This clone was seen repeatedly, ten times or more. CDR3 residues: CASSLDLSGFSYNEQFF. CDR3 DNA sequence: TGTGCCAGCAGCTTAGATTTGTCCGGCTTCTCCTACAATGAGCAGTTCTTC. The rearrangement uses TRBV11-3 and TRBJ2-1; D is unresolved. The germline CDR1 and CDR2 sequences are SGHNT and YENEEA. This CDR3 region has 17 residues. The V end was cut by 0 bases, the J end by 0 bases, with 12 bases between.

This clone was seen ten or more times. This chain connects TRBV6-2 or TRBV6-3 to TRBJ2-7, with D hard to call. Trimming shortened V by 6 bases and J by 0 bases, and 9 bases separated the two germline ends. This CDR3 is built from 13 residues. Germline V gene sequence: CDR1 MNHEY, CDR2 SVGEGT. The CDR3 DNA sequence: TGTGCCAGCAGACCTCATCACTCCTACGAGCAGTACTTC. It encodes CASRPHHSYEQYF.

This clone showed up many times. The gene calls are TRBV6-1 and TRBJ2-7; D possibly corresponds to TRBD2 (6 bases). V lost 3 bases and J lost 2, with 14 bases in between. CDR1 MNHNS and CDR2 SASEGT come from the germline V gene. The CDR3 sequence is 15 residues long. CDR3 in DNA: TGTGCCAGCAGTGAGGCGGGCGGGGCCGCCTACGAGCAGTACTTC. Translation: CASSEAGGAAYEQYF.

This clone showed up many times. This chain connects TRBV19 to TRBJ2-2; perhaps TRBD2 as D (5 bases). Germline lookup yields CDR1 LNHDA and CDR2 SQIVND (reference sequence). The CDR3 spans 18 residues. The ends were cut back, 2 bases at V and 1 base at J, with 17 bases in the middle. CDR3 DNA: TGTGCCAGTAGTATAAATGGCCCTAGCAGATTGAACACCGGGGAGCTGTTTTTT. This translates into CASSINGPSRLNTGELFF.